Listed here are 31 T cell receptor beta chains from one sample, sequenced in a study of OX40 agonist ivuxolimab in advanced cancers. Produced via immunoSEQ multiplex PCR; TCRdb's table is partial and in-frame only. The data show tens of thousands of clones, with nearly 95% seen just once and around 15% held by the top ten. The specimen comprised CD4+ or CD8+ T cells sorted from blood, sampled in a trial of the OX40 agonist ivuxolimab. The source is an adult with an advanced solid tumor such as melanoma, head and neck, liver or kidney cancer.

This rearrangement joins TRBV11-2 to TRBJ2-5; possible D gene TRBD1, 5 bases. Germline-derived CDR1 and CDR2 are SGHAT and FQNNGV. The CDR3 covers 14 residues. V dropped 6 bases and J dropped 3 bases, with 14 bases sitting between them. CDR3 sequence (DNA): TGTGCCAGCAGTGGGGCAAGGTTGGAAGAGACCCAGTACTTC. Translation: CASSGARLEETQYF.

The chain combines TRBV29-1 with TRBJ2-1, with 13 bases aligning to TRBD2. The junction had 8 bases not matched to a gene; V was cut back by 3 bases and J by 6 bases. This CDR3 has 16 amino acids. Germline assignment: CDR1 SQVTM and CDR2 ANQGSEA. Here the CDR3 reads CSVDWETSGGINEQFF. The CDR3 DNA reads as TGCAGCGTTGATTGGGAGACTAGCGGGGGGATCAATGAGCAGTTCTTC.

The chain combines TRBV27 with TRBJ2-5; D gene unclear. V shed 0 bases and J shed 5 bases, with 4 bases lying between them. The CDR3 consists of 12 residues. The V gene's germline CDR1 is MNHEY and CDR2 SMNVEV (reference sequence). CDR3 loop: CASSLSGETQYF. CDR3 DNA sequence: TGTGCCAGCAGTTTATCAGGGGAGACCCAGTACTTC.

The chain links TRBV7-8 to TRBJ2-1; 9 nucleotides line up with TRBD2. Germline loops: CDR1 SGHVS, CDR2 FQNEAQ. With V trimmed by 3 bases and J by 9 bases, 12 bases remained unmatched. There are 16 residues in the CDR3. Here the CDR3 reads CASSLPGGTSHGEQFF. CDR3 nucleotides: TGTGCCAGCAGCTTGCCTGGGGGGACTAGCCATGGTGAGCAGTTCTTC.

The CDR3 DNA is TGTGCCAGCAGCACGTACTACAATGAGCAGTTCTTC. It encodes CASSTYYNEQFF. This sequence joins TRBV11-1 and TRBJ2-1; D is unresolved. Trimming took off 5 bases at V and 3 bases at J, with 5 bases between the two ends. Germline loops: CDR1 SGHAT, CDR2 FQDESV (reference sequence). CDR3 length: 12 amino acids.

The rearrangement joins TRBV4-3 to TRBJ2-3; D not resolved. CDR1 is LGHNA, CDR2 YSLEER, per germline. Trimming left V 0 bases short and J 1 base short, with 11 bases between. The length of the CDR3 is 16 residues. The CDR3 DNA reads as TGCGCCAGCAGCCAAGATGCATACGATGGCACAGATACGCAGTATTTT. This sequence encodes CASSQDAYDGTDTQYF.

This rearrangement joins TRBV27 to TRBJ2-2; D remains ambiguous. CDR1 is MNHEY, CDR2 SMNVEV, per germline (reference sequence). V was cut by 1 base and J by 8 bases, with 11 bases left in between. This CDR3 is 14 amino acids long. As DNA, the CDR3 is TGTGCCAGCAGTTTATACCGGGTTACTGGGGAGCTGTTTTTT. Amino acid sequence: CASSLYRVTGELFF.

V usage is TRBV9 and J usage is TRBJ2-7; possibly TRBD1 or TRBD2 for D (5 bases each). Trimming pared 3 bases from V and 0 bases from J, leaving 16 bases between. The CDR3 covers 16 residues. Germline CDR1 and CDR2: SGDLS and YYNGEE. The CDR3 DNA reads as TGTGCCAGCAGCGAGCACCGGGACGGATACTCCTACGAGCAGTACTTC. This encodes CASSEHRDGYSYEQYF.

The chain links TRBV27 to TRBJ2-1; D is unclear. The germline CDR1 and CDR2 sequences are MNHEY and SMNVEV (reference sequence). V was cut by 0 bases and J by 5 bases, with 5 bases left in between. The CDR3 covers 13 residues. The chain's CDR3 is CASSLSMHNEQFF. The CDR3 DNA follows: TGTGCCAGCAGTTTATCGATGCACAATGAGCAGTTCTTC.

This clone was detected only once. This chain links TRBV6-1 with TRBJ2-7; maybe TRBD2 (5 bases). Germline values: CDR1 MNHNS, CDR2 SASEGT. The CDR3 is made up of 13 amino acids. The ends were cut back, 7 bases at V and 1 base at J, with 11 bases in the middle. The CDR3 here is CASKSGESYEQYF. As DNA, the CDR3 is TGTGCCAGCAAGAGCGGCGAGTCCTACGAGCAGTACTTC.

This chain joins TRBV19 and TRBJ2-5; TRBD2 aligns across 9 bases. This CDR3 comprises 15 residues. In germline, CDR1 is LNHDA, CDR2 SQIVND (reference sequence). Trimming cost V 2 bases and J 5 bases; bases outside gene matches: 6. CDR3 loop: CASSITSGPGETQYF. In DNA form, the CDR3 reads TGTGCCAGTAGTATAACTAGCGGGCCTGGGGAGACCCAGTACTTC.

The chain recombines TRBV18 with TRBJ2-7; the D is unclear. Germline V gives CDR1 KGHSH, CDR2 LQKENI. V was trimmed by 6 bases and J by 0 bases, leaving 12 bases between them. This CDR3 comprises 14 residues. The CDR3 loop is CASSTYSDSYEQYF. CDR3 DNA sequence: TGTGCCAGCTCTACATATTCGGACTCCTACGAGCAGTACTTC.

The chain joins TRBV9 to TRBJ1-3, with D unclear. The CDR3 covers 17 residues. CDR1 and CDR2 from the germline V gene are SGDLS and YYNGEE. The V and J ends lost 6 bases and 5 bases respectively, with 24 bases between them. The CDR3 DNA reads as TGTGCCAGCAACAATGACTGGGAGCTTGACCTCAGAAACACCATATATTTT. This encodes CASNNDWELDLRNTIYF.

The chain couples TRBV4-1 to TRBJ1-5; D may be TRBD1 (6 bases). The germline V gene encodes CDR1 MGHRA and CDR2 YSYEKL. CDR3 length equals 15 residues. V lost 2 bases, J lost 5 bases, and 13 bases lay in between. This chain's CDR3 is CASSQSNRVDQPQHF. CDR3 DNA sequence: TGCGCCAGCAGCCAATCTAACAGGGTTGATCAGCCCCAGCATTTT.

This chain uses TRBV5-5 with TRBJ2-2, with 9 bases identical to TRBD1. Trimming at V came to 2 bases and at J to 7 bases, leaving 9 bases not matched to a gene. Germline loops: CDR1 SGHKS, CDR2 YYEKEE (reference sequence). The CDR3 runs 16 residues. The CDR3 DNA is TGTGCCAGCAGCTTTAACAGGGGGCGCGTTGGCGGGGAGCTGTTTTTT. Protein sequence: CASSFNRGRVGGELFF.

The V call is TRBV2, the J call TRBJ1-5, with 9 bases identical to TRBD1. The germline V gene encodes CDR1 SNHLY and CDR2 FYNNEI. This CDR3 is built from 17 residues. Trimming cost V 5 bases and J 0 bases; bases outside gene matches: 8. The CDR3 DNA reads TGTGCCAGCAGTTACACAGGGGGCAGAATTAGCAATCAGCCCCAGCATTTT. Translating gives CASSYTGGRISNQPQHF.

V and J are TRBV7-3 and TRBJ2-3; D assignment may be TRBD1 or TRBD2 (5 bases each). V was pared by 1 base and J by 5 bases, with 10 bases between. The CDR3 runs 14 residues. Per germline, CDR1 SGHTA and CDR2 FQGTGA. CDR3 in amino acids: CASSLNGAGDTQYF. Here the CDR3 DNA reads TGTGCCAGCAGCTTAAACGGGGCCGGAGATACGCAGTATTTT.

The chain is built from TRBV27 and TRBJ2-7; tentative D call: TRBD2 (6 bases). CDR3 length: 15 residues. V lost 6 bases, J lost 2 bases, and 17 bases lay in between. Germline values: CDR1 MNHEY, CDR2 SMNVEV (reference sequence). CDR3 coding DNA: TGTGCCAGCAGACCTAACCCGGGACTTGCCTACGAGCAGTACTTC. The encoded protein is CASRPNPGLAYEQYF.

V is TRBV2 and J is TRBJ2-1; D remains ambiguous. The V gene's germline CDR1 is SNHLY and CDR2 FYNNEI. Deletions cut 5 bases from V and 9 bases from J, with 8 bases between. The length of the CDR3 is 11 residues. As DNA, the CDR3 is TGTGCCAGCAGTCGGGCGAGTGAGCAGTTCTTC. The encoded protein is CASSRASEQFF.

This clone was observed a handful of times. The gene calls are TRBV4-1 and TRBJ1-5, with D possibly matching TRBD1 (5 bases). The CDR3 has 13 residues. V was shortened by 1 base and J by 7 bases, with 8 bases between the two germline ends. Looked up from germline, CDR1 is MGHRA and CDR2 is YSYEKL. The CDR3 bases are TGCGCCAGCAGCCAAGGGGGGGACCAGCCCCAGCATTTT. Its translation is CASSQGGDQPQHF.

The genes are TRBV7-6 and TRBJ2-7, with D possibly called TRBD1 or TRBD2 (5 bases each). The CDR3 is made up of 14 amino acids. V lost 5 bases and J lost 5, with 16 bases in between. Germline lookup yields CDR1 SGHVS and CDR2 FNYEAQ. The CDR3 here is CASSPGTDPDEQYF. The CDR3 region has the DNA TGTGCCAGCAGCCCTGGGACGGATCCCGACGAGCAGTACTTC. The full variable domain, rest sourced from reference TRBV7-6 and TRBJ2-7, is GAGVSQSPRYKVTKRGQDVALRCDPISGHVSLYWYRQALGQGPEFLTYFNYEAQQDKSGLPNDRFSAERPEGSISTLTIQRTEQRDSAMYRCASSPGTDPDEQYFGPGTRLTVT.

This sequence joins TRBV7-9 and TRBJ2-7, with D perhaps TRBD1 (6 bases). The CDR3 is 15 residues long. V was pared by 4 bases and J by 1 base, with 14 bases between. The germline V gene has CDR1 SEHNR and CDR2 FQNEAQ (reference sequence). CDR3 DNA: TGTGCCAGCAGCTCTATGGACAGTATTTCCTACGAGCAGTACTTC. Residues: CASSSMDSISYEQYF.

The V call is TRBV2, the J call TRBJ2-7; no clear D gene. The CDR3 runs to 14 residues. From germline, CDR1 is SNHLY and CDR2 FYNNEI. Trimming took off 2 bases at V and 4 bases at J, with 12 bases between the two ends. The CDR3 nucleotides read TGTGCCAGCAGTGAAAGGGCAGCGTTATACGAGCAGTACTTC. Protein: CASSERAALYEQYF.

This chain links TRBV15 with TRBJ1-5, with D tentatively TRBD1 (6 bases). The CDR3 extends over 15 amino acids. V was cut by 3 bases and J by 3 bases, with 12 bases left in between. The germline gives CDR1 LNHNV, CDR2 YYDKDF (reference sequence). CDR3 sequence (DNA): TGTGCCACCAGCAGTAAGGACAGCTACAATCAGCCCCAGCATTTT. This encodes CATSSKDSYNQPQHF.

The chain is built from TRBV18 and TRBJ2-6; possibly TRBD1 or TRBD2 for D (5 bases each). This CDR3 comprises 18 residues. Trimming shortened V by 3 bases and J by 1 base, and 16 bases separated the two germline ends. In germline, CDR1 is KGHSH, CDR2 LQKENI. The CDR3: CASSPRIGTESGANVLTF. As DNA, the CDR3 is TGTGCCAGCTCACCCAGGATCGGGACCGAATCTGGGGCCAACGTCCTGACTTTC.

This clone was seen a single time. The gene calls are TRBV27 and TRBJ2-7, with 8 bases fitting TRBD1. The germline CDR1 and CDR2 sequences are MNHEY and SMNVEV (reference sequence). The V gene end was trimmed by 1 base and the J gene end by 3 bases; junction bases not matched to a gene: 11. CDR3 length: 17 amino acids. In DNA form, the CDR3 reads TGTGCCAGCAGTTTATGGTGGACCGACAGGGGAATCTACGAGCAGTACTTC. Translating gives CASSLWWTDRGIYEQYF.

The rearrangement links TRBV4-1 to TRBJ1-2, with D perhaps TRBD1 (6 bases). Per germline, CDR1 MGHRA and CDR2 YSYEKL. Trimming left V 6 bases short and J 8 bases short, with 16 bases between. This CDR3 has 13 residues. The CDR3 DNA follows: TGCGCCAGCAGAGAGATCGGGGGCGGGGGCTACACCTTC. It is translated as CASREIGGGGYTF.

J is TRBJ2-2 and V is TRBV15; D is unclear. V was clipped by 1 base and J by 1 base, with 16 bases between them. Germline V gives CDR1 LNHNV, CDR2 YYDKDF (reference sequence). The CDR3 is made up of 18 amino acids. For the CDR3, the DNA is TGTGCCACCAGCAGAGGACGAAGGACCAGCGTGAACACCGGGGAGCTGTTTTTT. Protein sequence: CATSRGRRTSVNTGELFF.

The CDR3, as DNA: TGTGCCACTCCCGCCCAGGGGAATGAGCAGTTCTTC. Its translation: CATPAQGNEQFF. The chain uses TRBV6-1 and TRBJ2-1, with D perhaps matching TRBD1 (6 bases). CDR3 size: 12 residues. The germline V gene encodes CDR1 MNHNS and CDR2 SASEGT. Trimming left V 10 bases short and J 7 bases short, with 14 bases between.

The CDR3 reads CASSGRETPEQYF. The CDR3, as DNA: TGTGCCAGCAGTGGGAGAGAGACACCGGAGCAGTACTTC. This chain connects TRBV2 to TRBJ2-7; unclear D gene. Trimming stripped 4 bases from V and 7 bases from J, with 14 bases between. The CDR3 covers 13 residues. CDR1 is SNHLY, CDR2 FYNNEI, per germline.

The chain links TRBV21-1 to TRBJ1-5. TRBV21-1 is marked as a pseudogene. The CDR3 runs to 15 residues. CDR3 protein: CASRGQRFCNQPQHF. DNA for the CDR3: TGTGCCAGCCGGGGCCAGAGGTTTTGCAATCAGCCCCAGCATTTT.